These 14 T cell receptor beta chains originate from one sample sequenced in a study of beta chain features in type 1 diabetes. Regarding the study as a whole: Type 1 diabetes patients had moderately but significantly shorter TCRB CDR3s in all four CD4+ subsets.

Their antigen targets remain unknown. The authors reverse transcribed all of the isolated RNA, so sequencing captured expressed TCRB transcripts. Here immunoSEQ multiplex PCR was the method, and the copy in TCRdb shows in-frame clones only, minus some. The sample includes fewer than 200,000 clones, about a tenth of them seen just once. Input material: central memory CD4+ T cells from blood. The receptors stem from a man younger than 45 with type 1 diabetes.

This clone turned up a few times. The rearrangement joins TRBV19 to TRBJ2-3; no firm D call. CDR1 and CDR2 from the germline V gene are LNHDA and SQIVND (reference sequence). V dropped 5 bases and J dropped 4 bases, with 13 bases sitting between them. The CDR3 totals 14 residues. The CDR3 DNA sequence: TGTGCCAGTAGTCTAGGAGTCCGCCCAGATACGCAGTATTTT. Protein product: CASSLGVRPDTQYF.

This chain uses TRBV5-6 with TRBJ1-2, with TRBD1 as a possible D gene (5 bases). Germline V gene lookup returns CDR1 SGHDT and CDR2 YYEEEE. Trimming shortened V by 1 base and J by 0 bases, and 10 bases separated the two germline ends. There are 15 residues in the CDR3. The CDR3 is CASSLYDRTNYGYTF. CDR3 DNA sequence: TGTGCCAGCAGCTTGTACGACAGAACTAACTATGGCTACACCTTC.

This clone was counted between two and nine times. V is TRBV28 and J is TRBJ2-5; D may be TRBD2 (5 bases). This CDR3 is 13 amino acids long. The V gene's germline CDR1 is MDHEN and CDR2 SYDVKM. The V end was cut by 7 bases, the J end by 0 bases, with 9 bases between. CDR3 residues: CASNVLDQETQYF. The CDR3 DNA reads as TGTGCCAGCAATGTACTAGACCAAGAGACCCAGTACTTC.

This clone was seen only a few times. The J gene is TRBJ2-7, the V gene TRBV5-6; tentative D call: TRBD2 (6 bases). There are 14 residues in the CDR3. The V end lost 2 bases, the J end lost 2 bases, and 11 bases lay between the germline ends. Germline V gives CDR1 SGHDT, CDR2 YYEEEE. The CDR3 sequence is CASSLTGLPYEQYF. The CDR3 DNA follows: TGTGCCAGCAGCTTAACGGGACTCCCCTACGAGCAGTACTTC. The complete variable domain, with remaining parts taken from reference TRBV5-6 and TRBJ2-7, reads DAGVTQSPTHLIKTRGQQVTLRCSPKSGHDTVSWYQQALGQGPQFIFQYYEEEERQRGNFPDRFSGHQFPNYSSELNVNALLLGDSALYLCASSLTGLPYEQYFGPGTRLTVT.

CDR3 coding DNA: TGTGCCACCTGGGGGCACCAAGCTTTCTTT. This sequence encodes CATWGHQAFF. This chain uses TRBV28 with TRBJ1-1; TRBD1 is a possible D gene (6 bases). V was trimmed by 10 bases and J by 9 bases, leaving 12 bases between them. CDR1 is MDHEN and CDR2 is SYDVKM in the germline V gene. The CDR3 is 10 residues long.

Of note for this clone: This same CDR3 is encoded by further DNA sequences in the sample. The genes are TRBV27 and TRBJ2-1; TRBD2 matches 12 bases. Per germline, CDR1 MNHEY and CDR2 SMNVEV (reference sequence). The CDR3 totals 14 residues. After removal of 4 bases from V and 7 bases from J, the junction contained 2 bases not matched to a gene. This CDR3 reads CASSSSGRGNEQFF. DNA of the CDR3: TGTGCCAGCAGTTCTAGCGGGAGGGGGAATGAGCAGTTCTTC.

This clone was found a few times. The chain has TRBV7-9 and TRBJ2-2, with D hard to call. Germline V gene sequence: CDR1 SEHNR, CDR2 FQNEAQ (reference sequence). This CDR3 has 13 amino acids. The V gene lost 3 bases and the J gene lost 4 bases, with 6 bases spanning the gap. This chain's CDR3 is CASSFLSTGELFF. The CDR3 bases are TGTGCCAGCAGCTTTCTATCCACCGGGGAGCTGTTTTTT.

This clone was detected a few times. This sequence joins TRBV9 and TRBJ2-5; 9 bases are shared with TRBD1. Germline-derived CDR1 and CDR2 are SGDLS and YYNGEE. The CDR3 spans 16 residues. V shed 4 bases and J 5 bases; nucleotides not matched to a gene: 12. CDR3 sequence reads: CASSPSPGQGGETQYF. CDR3 DNA: TGTGCCAGCAGCCCAAGTCCGGGACAGGGAGGGGAGACCCAGTACTTC. The full variable domain, rest sourced from reference TRBV9 and TRBJ2-5, is DSGVTQTPKHLITATGQRVTLRCSPRSGDLSVYWYQQSLDQGLQFLIQYYNGEERAKGNILERFSAQQFPDLHSELNLSSLELGDSALYFCASSPSPGQGGETQYFGPGTRLLVL.

This clone was recorded a few times. CDR3 in DNA: TGTGCCAGCAGCTTTCAAAGGGGGAACTATGGCTACACCTTC. Translation: CASSFQRGNYGYTF. This chain connects TRBV4-2 to TRBJ1-2, with D possibly being TRBD1 (6 bases). Germline V lookup: CDR1 LGHNA, CDR2 YNFKEQ. The CDR3 runs to 14 residues. V was trimmed by 5 bases and J by 2 bases, leaving 12 bases between them.

The V and J genes are TRBV5-1 and TRBJ2-7; D gene uncertain. V was clipped by 0 bases and J by 4 bases, with 5 bases between them. Germline CDR1 is SGHRS and CDR2 is YFSETQ. The CDR3 totals 12 residues. The DNA of the CDR3 is TGCGCCAGCAGCTTGGGCCGGTACGAGCAGTACTTC. Its protein product is CASSLGRYEQYF.

This clone occurred a few times. The rearrangement uses TRBV11-3 and TRBJ1-5, with a weak D call TRBD1 (6 bases). The CDR3 extends over 18 amino acids. Trimming left V 0 bases short and J 6 bases short, with 21 bases between. CDR1 is SGHNT, CDR2 YENEEA, per germline. CDR3 residues: CASSLDGGARGARQPQHF. The CDR3, as DNA: TGTGCCAGCAGCTTAGATGGTGGTGCGCGGGGGGCCCGTCAGCCCCAGCATTTT.

This clone showed up just a few times. The J gene is TRBJ1-5, the V gene TRBV7-9; tentatively, D is TRBD1 (5 bases). Trimming took 3 bases from V and 9 from J, leaving 9 bases between them. The V gene's germline CDR1 is SEHNR and CDR2 FQNEAQ (reference sequence). The CDR3 runs to 12 residues. This CDR3 is CASSFIGGPQHF. CDR3 sequence (DNA): TGTGCCAGCAGCTTCATCGGGGGGCCCCAGCATTTT.

The chain carries TRBV6-1 and TRBJ2-3, with D possibly matching TRBD2 (5 bases). V was clipped by 0 bases and J by 5 bases, with 12 bases between them. Germline CDR1 and CDR2: MNHNS and SASEGT. This CDR3 region has 15 residues. The CDR3 nucleotides are TGTGCCAGCAGTGAAGCCTCTAGCATTGGAGATACGCAGTATTTT. It codes for CASSEASSIGDTQYF.

This clone has just a few counts. The chain has TRBV19 and TRBJ2-1; tentatively, D is TRBD2 (6 bases). The V gene's germline CDR1 is LNHDA and CDR2 SQIVND (reference sequence). Trimming shortened V by 3 bases and J by 2 bases, and 8 bases separated the two germline ends. The length of the CDR3 is 14 residues. CDR3 in DNA: TGTGCCAGTAGTATCGCGGGACCCTACAATGAGCAGTTCTTC. The encoded protein is CASSIAGPYNEQFF.